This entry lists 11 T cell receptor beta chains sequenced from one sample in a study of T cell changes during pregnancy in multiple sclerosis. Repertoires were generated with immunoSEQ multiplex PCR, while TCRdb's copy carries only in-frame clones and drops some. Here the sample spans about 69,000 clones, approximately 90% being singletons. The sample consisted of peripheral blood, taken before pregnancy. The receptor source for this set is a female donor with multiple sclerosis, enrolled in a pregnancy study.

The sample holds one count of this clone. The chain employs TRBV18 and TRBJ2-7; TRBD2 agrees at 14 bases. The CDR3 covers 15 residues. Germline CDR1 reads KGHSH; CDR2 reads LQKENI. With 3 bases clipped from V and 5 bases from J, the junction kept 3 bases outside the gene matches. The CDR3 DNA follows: TGTGCCAGCTCACCGGGACTAGCGGGAGCCGACGAGCAGTACTTC. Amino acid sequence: CASSPGLAGADEQYF.

The CDR3 sequence is CASGTLDMNTEAFF. DNA of the CDR3: TGTGCTAGTGGTACTTTAGACATGAACACTGAAGCTTTCTTT. The chain carries TRBV12-5 and TRBJ1-1; D ambiguous. This CDR3 is 14 amino acids long. V lost 5 bases and J lost 0, with 10 bases in between. Per germline, CDR1 LGHNT and CDR2 FRNRAP.

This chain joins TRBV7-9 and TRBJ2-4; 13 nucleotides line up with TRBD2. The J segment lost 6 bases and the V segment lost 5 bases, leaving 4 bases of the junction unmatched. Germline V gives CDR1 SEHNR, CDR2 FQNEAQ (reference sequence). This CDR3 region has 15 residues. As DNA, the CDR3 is TGTGCCAGCAGCCCAGGGACTAGCGGGGCAAACATTCAGTACTTC. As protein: CASSPGTSGANIQYF.

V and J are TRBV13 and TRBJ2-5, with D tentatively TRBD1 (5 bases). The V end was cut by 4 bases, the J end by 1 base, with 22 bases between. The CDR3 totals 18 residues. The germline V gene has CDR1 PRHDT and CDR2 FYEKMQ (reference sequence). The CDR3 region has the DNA TGTGCCAGCAGCTCTCAGTTGGGGCCAGAAAGCGTCCAAGAGACCCAGTACTTC. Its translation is CASSSQLGPESVQETQYF.

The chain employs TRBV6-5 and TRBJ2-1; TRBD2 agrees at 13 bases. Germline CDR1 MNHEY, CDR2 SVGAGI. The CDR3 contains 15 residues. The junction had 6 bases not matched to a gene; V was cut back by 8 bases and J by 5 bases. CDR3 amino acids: CASGRLAGGNNEQFF. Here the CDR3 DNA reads TGTGCCAGCGGGCGACTAGCGGGGGGAAACAATGAGCAGTTCTTC.

The CDR3 nucleotides are TGTGCCAGCAGTGAATCCGTGGGGCGCGAGACCCAGTACTTC. This codes for CASSESVGRETQYF. V and J are TRBV6-1 and TRBJ2-5, with a possible D match to TRBD1 (5 bases). The CDR3 loop spans 14 amino acids. The germline V gene has CDR1 MNHNS and CDR2 SASEGT. V was shortened by 2 bases and J by 5 bases, with 12 bases between the two germline ends.

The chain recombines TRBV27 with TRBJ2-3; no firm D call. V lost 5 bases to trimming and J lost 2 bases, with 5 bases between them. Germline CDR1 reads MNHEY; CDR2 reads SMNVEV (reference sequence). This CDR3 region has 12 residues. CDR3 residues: CASSQNTDTQYF. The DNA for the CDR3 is TGTGCCAGCAGTCAGAACACAGATACGCAGTATTTT.

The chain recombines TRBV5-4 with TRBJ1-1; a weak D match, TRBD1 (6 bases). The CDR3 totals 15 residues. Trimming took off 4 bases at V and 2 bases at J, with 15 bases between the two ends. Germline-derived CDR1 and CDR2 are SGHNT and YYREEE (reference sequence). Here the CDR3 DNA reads TGTGCCAGCAGCAAACCCCAGGGGCAAAACACTGAAGCTTTCTTT. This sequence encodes CASSKPQGQNTEAFF.

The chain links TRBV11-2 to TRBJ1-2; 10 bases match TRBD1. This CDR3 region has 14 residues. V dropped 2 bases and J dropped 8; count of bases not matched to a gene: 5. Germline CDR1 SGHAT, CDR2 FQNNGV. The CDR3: CASSLTDRGRGYTF. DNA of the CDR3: TGTGCCAGCAGCTTAACAGACAGGGGGCGCGGCTACACCTTC.

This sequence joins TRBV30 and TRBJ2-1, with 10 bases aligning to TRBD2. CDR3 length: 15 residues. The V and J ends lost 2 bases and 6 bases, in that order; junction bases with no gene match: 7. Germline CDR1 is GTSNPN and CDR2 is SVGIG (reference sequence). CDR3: CAWSLESGRANEQFF. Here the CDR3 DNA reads TGTGCCTGGAGTCTGGAGAGCGGGAGGGCCAATGAGCAGTTCTTC. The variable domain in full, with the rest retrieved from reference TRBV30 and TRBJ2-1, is SQTIHQWPATLVQPVGSPLSLECTVEGTSNPNLYWYRQAAGRGLQLLFYSVGIGQISSEVPQNLSASRPQDRQFILSSKKLLLSDSGFYLCAWSLESGRANEQFFGPGTRLTVL.

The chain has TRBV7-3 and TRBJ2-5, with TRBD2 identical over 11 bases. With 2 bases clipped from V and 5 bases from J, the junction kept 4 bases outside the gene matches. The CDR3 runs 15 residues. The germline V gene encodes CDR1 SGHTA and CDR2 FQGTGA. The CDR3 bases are TGTGCCAGCAGCTTACTAGCGGGGGGCCTGGAGACCCAGTACTTC. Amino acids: CASSLLAGGLETQYF.